The clone carrying this TCR beta chain came up many times. Antigen unknown. The sample belongs to a study of neurological immune-mediated disorders. The wider study: Relapsing-remitting forms accounted for most of the roughly 35 multiple sclerosis patients and secondary progressive forms for 3.

V lost 5 bases and J lost 1, with 12 bases in between. CDR3 size: 14 residues. 5'RACE with 10-nucleotide random UMIs produced the cDNA. TCRdb re-called the 5' RACE reads through MiXCR, storing one row per CDR3 protein. The repertoire holds about 59,000 distinct CDR3 sequences, roughly 4% seen once, with less than 2.5% in the top ten. Points from the study as a whole: TCR clonal expansion peaked in HTLV-1-associated myelopathy patients and was lowest in multiple sclerosis patients.

The genes are TRBV12-3 or TRBV12-4 and TRBJ2-7, with D tentatively TRBD2 (6 bases). Sequencing was done on a sample of PBMCs. This receptor was taken from a woman aged 50 to 65 with multiple sclerosis. CDR3 nucleotide sequence: TGTGCCAGCAGTCCGGGACTGAGTTCCTACGAGCAGTACTTC. This translates into CASSPGLSSYEQYF.